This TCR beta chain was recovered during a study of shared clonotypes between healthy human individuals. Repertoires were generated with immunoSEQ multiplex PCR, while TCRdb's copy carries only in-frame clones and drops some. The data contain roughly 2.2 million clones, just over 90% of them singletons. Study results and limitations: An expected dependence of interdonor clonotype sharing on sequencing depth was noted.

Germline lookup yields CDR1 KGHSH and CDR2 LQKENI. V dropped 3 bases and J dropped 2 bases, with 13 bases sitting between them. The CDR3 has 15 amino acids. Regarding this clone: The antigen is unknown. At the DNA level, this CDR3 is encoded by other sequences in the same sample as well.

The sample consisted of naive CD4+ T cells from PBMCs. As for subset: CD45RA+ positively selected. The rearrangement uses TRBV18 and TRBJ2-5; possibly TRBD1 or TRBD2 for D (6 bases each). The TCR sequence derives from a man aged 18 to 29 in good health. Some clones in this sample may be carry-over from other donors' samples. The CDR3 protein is CASSPGAGTQETQYF. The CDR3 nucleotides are TGTGCCAGCTCACCGGGGGCGGGAACACAAGAGACCCAGTACTTC.